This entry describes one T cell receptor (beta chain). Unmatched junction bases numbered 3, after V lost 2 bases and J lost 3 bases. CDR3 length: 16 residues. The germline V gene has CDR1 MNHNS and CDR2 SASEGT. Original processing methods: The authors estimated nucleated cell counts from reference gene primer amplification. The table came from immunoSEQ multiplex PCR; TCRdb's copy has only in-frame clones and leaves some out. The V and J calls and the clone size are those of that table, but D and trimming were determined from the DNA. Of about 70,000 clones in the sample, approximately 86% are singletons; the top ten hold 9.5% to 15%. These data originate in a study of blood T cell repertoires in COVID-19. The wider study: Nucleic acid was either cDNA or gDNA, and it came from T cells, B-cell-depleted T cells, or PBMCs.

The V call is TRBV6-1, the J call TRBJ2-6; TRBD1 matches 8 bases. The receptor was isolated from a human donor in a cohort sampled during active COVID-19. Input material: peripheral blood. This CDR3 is CASSEQGAGGANVLTF. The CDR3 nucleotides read TGTGCCAGCAGTGAACAGGGGGCGGGTGGGGCCAACGTCCTGACTTTC.